The clone carrying this T cell receptor beta chain was seen a few times. Its antigen is currently unknown. This sample stems from a study of T cells in localized non-small cell lung cancer. Whole-study findings and limits: Measurement of T cell clonality placed uninvolved adjacent lung highest, above the level in tumor. For the top 100 tumor clones, a median about 50 also appeared in adjacent lung.

Data came from immunoSEQ multiplex PCR; TCRdb stores just in-frame clones and leaves some out. The table includes about 6,800 clones, roughly half detected once. The source of this sequence is a man aged 40 to 75 with stage I lung adenocarcinoma. The sample consisted of lymph node tissue, taken before any cancer treatment.

The CDR3 here is CASRRTTNEKLFF. CDR3 coding DNA: TGTGCCAGCAGACGGACAACTAATGAAAAACTGTTTTTT. The rearrangement joins TRBV9 to TRBJ1-4; D is unresolved. The CDR3 contains 13 residues. The germline V gene has CDR1 SGDLS and CDR2 YYNGEE. With 5 bases removed from V and 0 bases from J, the gap between germline ends came to 5 bases.